This T cell receptor (beta chain) was captured in a study of CD8+CD57+ T cells in acquired aplastic anemia. About the research overall: The sorted CD4+ and CD8+ cells yielded an average approximately 3.2 ug of DNA. Study-level results: Comparison of patients with controls identified 25 to 30 shared CD8+ CDR3 sequences. Simpson's diversity of CD8+ cells was not significantly different in patients compared with controls.

The CDR3 length is 14 residues. In germline, CDR1 is ENHRY, CDR2 SYGVKD. V lost 2 bases to trimming and J lost 5 bases; unmatched junction nucleotides: 4. As for this clonotype: What it binds is not known.

Before being chosen for sequencing, patients had shown CD8+CD57+ cell expansion by flow cytometry. No therapy was given to patients before blood sampling. The use of genomic DNA as template underpinned the TCR beta VDJ and CDR3 profiling. MiXCR, applied by TCRdb to the reads, yields one record per CDR3 protein. The repertoire holds approximately 160,000 distinct CDR3 sequences, roughly 50% seen once, with roughly 2.9% in the top ten. This TCR was sampled from a human donor with aplastic anemia. The V and J genes are TRBV10-3 and TRBJ2-3; 7 bases match TRBD1. The sequenced material came from sorted CD4+, CD8+, or CD8+CD57+ T cells (not recorded which) from PBMCs. This chain's CDR3 is CAISEPRQGDTQYF. CDR3 coding DNA: TGTGCCATCAGTGAGCCCCGACAGGGAGATACGCAGTATTTT.